These 23 T cell receptor beta chains originate from one sample sequenced in a study of CD8+CD57+ T cells in acquired aplastic anemia. Sequenced patients had shown CD8+CD57+ cell expansion by flow cytometry. Researchers used genomic DNA as the template to profile TCR beta VDJ and CDR3. TCRdb passed the reads through MiXCR, listing each CDR3 protein once. Of 400,000 to 600,000 distinct CDR3 sequences in the sample, roughly a third are singletons; the top ten hold less than 0.85%. The sample consisted of sorted CD4+, CD8+, or CD8+CD57+ T cells (not recorded which) from PBMCs. These receptor sequences come from a human donor with aplastic anemia.

In this sample, this clonotype turned up a few times. This chain joins TRBV2 and TRBJ1-3; 7 bases are a match to TRBD1. The CDR3 is 15 residues long. V shed 6 bases and J 0 bases; nucleotides not matched to a gene: 5. Germline values: CDR1 SNHLY, CDR2 FYNNEI. The CDR3 DNA follows: TGTGCCAGCAGGGACAGGAGTTACTCTGGAAACACCATATATTTT. Translation gives CASRDRSYSGNTIYF.

The chain recombines TRBV10-3 with TRBJ1-5, with D possibly matching TRBD1 (6 bases). Deletions cut 4 bases from V and 7 bases from J, with 23 bases between. This CDR3 contains 17 residues. Looked up from germline, CDR1 is ENHRY and CDR2 is SYGVKD. CDR3 DNA: TGTGCCATCAGTGTCTCATATAGCGGACAGACCTACCAGCCCCAGCATTTT. Translated, it gives CAISVSYSGQTYQPQHF.

This clonotype has a count of ten or more. The chain is built from TRBV19 and TRBJ1-5; D not certain. Germline V gene lookup returns CDR1 LNHDA and CDR2 SQIVND (reference sequence). The CDR3 loop spans 16 amino acids. The germline V and J ends were trimmed by 3 bases and 0 bases, with 12 bases remaining between them. CDR3 region: CASSIQEPYSNQPQHF. CDR3 in DNA: TGTGCCAGTAGTATCCAGGAACCTTATAGCAATCAGCCCCAGCATTTT.

At least ten counts were recorded for this clonotype. The genes are TRBV7-9 and TRBJ2-7; D is uncertain. Per the germline V gene, CDR1 is SEHNR and CDR2 is FQNEAQ (reference sequence). The length of the CDR3 is 13 residues. V lost 3 bases to trimming and J lost 1 base, with 7 bases between them. Here the CDR3 DNA reads TGTGCCAGCAGCTTCCAAATGTCCTACGAGCAGTACTTC. Translating gives CASSFQMSYEQYF.

The chain uses TRBV10-3 and TRBJ2-3; 9 positions agree with TRBD2. There are 18 residues in the CDR3. CDR1 is ENHRY, CDR2 SYGVKD, per germline. The J segment lost 1 base and the V segment lost 10 bases, leaving 18 bases of the junction unmatched. The CDR3 protein is CASRTLKGLAGGTDTQYF. The CDR3 coding sequence is TGTGCCAGCAGGACCCTAAAGGGATTAGCGGGAGGCACAGATACGCAGTATTTT.

This clonotype was picked up one time. Possible read error: a much larger clone is one base away. The chain recombines TRBV19 with TRBJ1-5, with a tentative D call TRBD1 (5 bases). The CDR3 runs to 15 residues. V lost 3 bases to trimming and J lost 1 base, with 10 bases between them. The germline V gene encodes CDR1 LNHDA and CDR2 SQIVND (reference sequence). CDR3 protein: CASSMGPGSNQPQHF. The CDR3 nucleotides are TGTGCCAGTAGTATGGGCCCAGGGAGCAATCAGCCCCAGCATTTT.

The rearrangement links TRBV29-1 to TRBJ2-7; TRBD2 matches 7 bases. The germline gives CDR1 SQVTM, CDR2 ANQGSEA. V was pared by 6 bases and J by 0 bases, with 8 bases of the junction left unmatched. The CDR3 contains 14 residues. CDR3: CSVAGTTSSYEQYF. CDR3 in DNA: TGCAGCGTCGCCGGGACTACCAGCTCCTACGAGCAGTACTTC.

This clonotype has just one count. The chain uses TRBV25-1 and TRBJ2-1; D ambiguous. V was clipped by 0 bases and J by 15 bases, with 12 bases between them. Germline CDR1 and CDR2: MGHDK and SYGVNS. CDR3 length equals 12 residues. CDR3 DNA sequence: TGTGCCAGCAGTGAATATTTGGCTGAACTGTTCTTC. Amino acid sequence: CASSEYLAELFF.

The sample holds one count of this clonotype. This sequence joins TRBV12-5 and TRBJ1-2; tentative D call: TRBD1 (5 bases). The V gene's germline CDR1 is LGHNT and CDR2 FRNRAP. This CDR3 is 13 amino acids long. V was trimmed by 0 bases and J by 4 bases, leaving 6 bases between them. The CDR3 reads CASGLVQVYGYTF. The DNA of the CDR3 is TGTGCTAGTGGTTTGGTACAGGTCTATGGCTACACCTTC. Supplemented by reference TRBV12-5 and TRBJ1-2, the full variable domain reads DARVTQTPRHKVTEMGQEVTMRCQPILGHNTVFWYRQTMMQGLELLAYFRNRAPLDDSGMPKDRFSAEMPDATLATLKIQPSEPRDSAVYFCASGLVQVYGYTFGSGTRLTVV.

The CDR3 bases are TGCGCCAGCAGCGTAGACAGCGGGAGGTACAATGAGCAGTTCTTC. This sequence encodes CASSVDSGRYNEQFF. This sequence joins TRBV10-1 and TRBJ2-1, with 9 positions matching TRBD2. CDR1 and CDR2 from the germline V gene are WNHNN and SYGVQD (reference sequence). The V gene end was trimmed by 6 bases and the J gene end by 4 bases; junction bases not matched to a gene: 7. The CDR3 is 15 amino acids.

This chain joins TRBV11-1 and TRBJ2-3; D may match TRBD1 or TRBD2 (6 bases each). V lost 4 bases, J lost 3 bases, and 14 bases lay in between. Germline loops: CDR1 SGHAT, CDR2 FQDESV (reference sequence). The CDR3 extends over 15 amino acids. CDR3 in amino acids: CASSSVRGQTDTQYF. DNA for the CDR3: TGTGCCAGCAGCTCTGTCCGGGGGCAGACAGATACGCAGTATTTT.

The chain joins TRBV9 to TRBJ1-2; 11 bases fit TRBD1. Per the germline V gene, CDR1 is SGDLS and CDR2 is YYNGEE. This CDR3 has 15 residues. J lost 5 bases, V lost 5 bases, and 8 bases had no gene match. In DNA form, the CDR3 reads TGTGCCAGCAGGCCCGGGACAGGGGGAGAGTATGGCTACACCTTC. Its translation is CASRPGTGGEYGYTF.

About this clonotype: A much larger clone differs from this one at a single base, so this may be a read error. The chain carries TRBV9 and TRBJ1-5, with D maybe TRBD1 (6 bases). Germline CDR1 and CDR2: SGDLS and YYNGEE. The CDR3 runs 14 residues. V lost 3 bases and J 2 bases, leaving 9 bases between the germline ends. This CDR3 reads CASSGEGGNQPQHF. The CDR3 bases are TGTGCCAGCAGCGGGGAGGGGGGCAATCAGCCCCAGCATTTT.

In its sample, this clonotype was seen many times. The gene calls are TRBV7-2 and TRBJ1-2, with D uncertain. Looked up from germline, CDR1 is SGHTA and CDR2 is FQGNSA. V lost 0 bases and J 3 bases, leaving 11 bases between the germline ends. The CDR3 consists of 15 residues. This CDR3 reads CASSLALGNYYGYTF. The DNA of the CDR3 is TGTGCCAGCAGCTTAGCCCTCGGGAATTACTATGGCTACACCTTC.

Ten or more counts support this clonotype. V usage is TRBV24-1 and J usage is TRBJ2-1; 9 nucleotides align to TRBD2. J gave up 4 bases and V 5 bases, and 2 bases lay outside the gene matches. Germline CDR1 is KGHDR and CDR2 is SFDVKD. This CDR3 has 14 residues. CDR3: CATSASGKYNEQFF. The CDR3 DNA reads TGTGCCACCAGTGCTAGCGGGAAATACAATGAGCAGTTCTTC.

This clonotype has more than one count but fewer than ten. The gene calls are TRBV2 and TRBJ2-7, with D unclear. Trimming left V 4 bases short and J 2 bases short, with 15 bases between. Per the germline V gene, CDR1 is SNHLY and CDR2 is FYNNEI. This CDR3 comprises 15 residues. This CDR3 reads CASSVESEITYEQYF. DNA of the CDR3: TGTGCCAGCAGTGTTGAATCGGAGATCACCTACGAGCAGTACTTC.

The chain couples TRBV5-6 to TRBJ2-7; 10 nucleotides agree with TRBD2. Unmatched junction bases numbered 2, after V lost 0 bases and J lost 5 bases. This CDR3 comprises 14 residues. Germline V lookup: CDR1 SGHDT, CDR2 YYEEEE. The CDR3, as DNA: TGTGCCAGCAGCTTGGGACTAGCGGGCCACGAGCAGTACTTC. This translates into CASSLGLAGHEQYF.

The chain uses TRBV6-2 or TRBV6-3 and TRBJ1-2, with TRBD1 matching over 7 bases. CDR1 and CDR2 from the germline V gene are MNHEY and SVGEGT. The V gene end was trimmed by 8 bases and the J gene end by 4 bases; junction bases not matched to a gene: 13. This CDR3 spans 15 amino acids. CDR3 amino acids: CASYRTGGGAYGYTF. DNA of the CDR3: TGTGCCAGCTATAGAACAGGAGGGGGCGCCTATGGCTACACCTTC.

This clonotype showed up many times. The chain has TRBV15 and TRBJ1-6; weak D call: TRBD1 (6 bases). The ends were cut back, 0 bases at V and 8 bases at J, with 17 bases in the middle. This CDR3 has 17 residues. In germline, CDR1 is LNHNV, CDR2 YYDKDF (reference sequence). The CDR3, as DNA: TGTGCCACCAGCAGAGATAGTTTCGAGACAGGTTATTCACCCCTCCACTTT. Its protein is CATSRDSFETGYSPLHF.

The chain is built from TRBV24-1 and TRBJ2-1; unclear D gene. CDR3 length: 13 residues. V lost 5 bases, J lost 4 bases, and 8 bases lay in between. Germline V lookup: CDR1 KGHDR, CDR2 SFDVKD. The CDR3 loop reads CATSADGYNEQFF. CDR3 bases: TGTGCCACCAGTGCGGACGGATACAATGAGCAGTTCTTC.

To note about this clonotype: One end of the junction fails to match germline, which may point to a read error. The V and J genes are TRBV20-1 and TRBJ2-3; no reliable D call. Germline V lookup: CDR1 DFQATT, CDR2 SNEGSKA (reference sequence). The CDR3 sequence is 14 residues long. The CDR3 reads CSARPLRSIDTQYF. The CDR3 nucleotides read TGCAGTGCCCGACCACTGAGGAGCATAGATACGCAGTATTTT.

This clonotype was detected only a few times. V is TRBV5-1 and J is TRBJ2-2, with D perhaps TRBD2 (5 bases). V was shortened by 6 bases and J by 1 base, with 7 bases between the two germline ends. CDR1 is SGHRS and CDR2 is YFSETQ in the germline V gene. The CDR3 is made up of 13 amino acids. The CDR3 DNA sequence: TGCGCCAGCATGGACTTGAACACCGGGGAGCTGTTTTTT. Its translation is CASMDLNTGELFF.

This clonotype was seen repeatedly, ten times or more. This chain links TRBV10-1 with TRBJ2-1, with D possibly being TRBD2 (5 bases). Germline V gives CDR1 WNHNN, CDR2 SYGVQD (reference sequence). V lost 7 bases and J 7 bases, leaving 11 bases between the germline ends. The CDR3 runs 12 residues. CDR3 sequence: CASNSTGNEQFF. The CDR3 DNA follows: TGCGCCAGCAACTCGACGGGGAATGAGCAGTTCTTC.